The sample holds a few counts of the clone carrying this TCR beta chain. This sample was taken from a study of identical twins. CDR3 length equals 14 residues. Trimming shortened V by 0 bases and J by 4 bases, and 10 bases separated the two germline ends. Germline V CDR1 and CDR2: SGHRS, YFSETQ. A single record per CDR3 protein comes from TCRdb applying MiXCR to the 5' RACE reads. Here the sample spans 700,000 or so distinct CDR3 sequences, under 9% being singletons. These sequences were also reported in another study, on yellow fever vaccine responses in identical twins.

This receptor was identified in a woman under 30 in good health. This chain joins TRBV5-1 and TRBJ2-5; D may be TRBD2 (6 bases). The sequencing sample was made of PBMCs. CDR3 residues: CASSLEGGTETQYF. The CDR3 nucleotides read TGCGCCAGCAGCTTGGAAGGCGGGACAGAGACCCAGTACTTC.